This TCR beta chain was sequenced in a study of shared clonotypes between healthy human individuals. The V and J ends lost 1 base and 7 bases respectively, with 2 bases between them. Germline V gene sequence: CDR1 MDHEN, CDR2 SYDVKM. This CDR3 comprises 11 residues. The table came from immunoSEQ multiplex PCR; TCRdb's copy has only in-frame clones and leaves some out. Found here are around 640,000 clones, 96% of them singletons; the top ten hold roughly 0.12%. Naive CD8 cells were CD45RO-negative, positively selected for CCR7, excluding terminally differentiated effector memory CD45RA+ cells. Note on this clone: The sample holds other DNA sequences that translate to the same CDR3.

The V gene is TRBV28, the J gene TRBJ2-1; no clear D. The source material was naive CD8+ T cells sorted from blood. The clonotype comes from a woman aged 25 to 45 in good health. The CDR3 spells CASSLSNEQFF. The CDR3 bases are TGTGCCAGCAGTTTATCAAATGAGCAGTTCTTC.